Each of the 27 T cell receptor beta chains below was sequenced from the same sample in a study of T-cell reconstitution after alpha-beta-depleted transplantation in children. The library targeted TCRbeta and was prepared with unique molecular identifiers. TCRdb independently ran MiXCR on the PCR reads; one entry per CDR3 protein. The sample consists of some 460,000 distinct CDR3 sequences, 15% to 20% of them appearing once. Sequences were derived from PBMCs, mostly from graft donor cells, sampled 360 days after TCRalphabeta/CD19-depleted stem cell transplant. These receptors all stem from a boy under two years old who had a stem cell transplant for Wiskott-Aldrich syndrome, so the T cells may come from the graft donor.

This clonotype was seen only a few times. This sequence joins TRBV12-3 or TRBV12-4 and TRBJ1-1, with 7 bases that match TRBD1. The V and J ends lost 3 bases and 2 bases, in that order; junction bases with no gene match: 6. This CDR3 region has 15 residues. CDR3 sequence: CASSFSPGGNTEAFF. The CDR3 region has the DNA TGTGCCAGCAGTTTTTCACCAGGGGGAAACACTGAAGCTTTCTTT.

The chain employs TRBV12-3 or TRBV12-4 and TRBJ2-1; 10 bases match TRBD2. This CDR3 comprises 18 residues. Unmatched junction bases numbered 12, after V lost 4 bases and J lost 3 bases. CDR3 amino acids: CASSSIRAIAGGYNEQFF. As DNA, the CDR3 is TGTGCCAGCAGTTCCATTCGGGCGATAGCGGGGGGCTACAATGAGCAGTTCTTC.

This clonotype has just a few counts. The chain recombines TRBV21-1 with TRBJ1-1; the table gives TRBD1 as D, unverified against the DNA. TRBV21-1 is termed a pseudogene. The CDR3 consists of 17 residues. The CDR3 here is CASSKGRPPGPNTEAFF. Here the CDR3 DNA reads TGTGCCAGCAGCAAAGGGCGCCCCCCGGGACCGAACACTGAAGCTTTCTTT.

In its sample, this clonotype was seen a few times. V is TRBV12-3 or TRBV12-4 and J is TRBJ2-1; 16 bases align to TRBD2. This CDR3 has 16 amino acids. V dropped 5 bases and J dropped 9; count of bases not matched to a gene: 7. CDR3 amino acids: CASSPGTSGRATEQFF. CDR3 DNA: TGTGCCAGCAGTCCCGGGACTAGCGGGAGGGCCACTGAGCAGTTCTTC.

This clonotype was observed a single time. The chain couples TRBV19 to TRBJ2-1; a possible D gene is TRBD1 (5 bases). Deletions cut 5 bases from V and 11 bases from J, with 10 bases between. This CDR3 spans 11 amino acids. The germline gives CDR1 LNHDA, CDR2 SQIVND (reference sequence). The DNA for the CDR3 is TGTGCCAGTAGTTACAGGACAAAGCAGTTCTTC. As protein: CASSYRTKQFF.

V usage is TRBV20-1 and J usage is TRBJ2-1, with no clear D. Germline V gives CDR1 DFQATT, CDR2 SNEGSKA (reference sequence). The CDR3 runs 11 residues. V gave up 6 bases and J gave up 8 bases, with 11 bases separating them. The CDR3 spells CSATPVYEQFF. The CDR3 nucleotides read TGCAGTGCAACCCCAGTCTATGAGCAGTTCTTC.

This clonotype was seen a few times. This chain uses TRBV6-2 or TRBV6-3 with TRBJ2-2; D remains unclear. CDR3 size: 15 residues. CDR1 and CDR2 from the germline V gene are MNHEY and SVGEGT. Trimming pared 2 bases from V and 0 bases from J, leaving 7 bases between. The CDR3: CASSYMASNTGELFF. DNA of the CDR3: TGTGCCAGCAGTTACATGGCTTCGAACACCGGGGAGCTGTTTTTT.

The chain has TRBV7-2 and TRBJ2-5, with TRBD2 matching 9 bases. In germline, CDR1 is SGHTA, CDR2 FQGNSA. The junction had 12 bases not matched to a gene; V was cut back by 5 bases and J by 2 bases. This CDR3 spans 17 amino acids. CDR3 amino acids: CASSLPGGRGGQETQYF. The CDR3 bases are TGTGCCAGCAGCCTACCCGGCGGGAGGGGGGGGCAAGAGACCCAGTACTTC.

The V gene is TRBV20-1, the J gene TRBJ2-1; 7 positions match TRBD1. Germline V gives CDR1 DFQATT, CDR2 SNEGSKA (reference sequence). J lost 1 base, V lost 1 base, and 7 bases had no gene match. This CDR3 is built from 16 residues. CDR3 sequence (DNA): TGCAGTGCTAGAGTGGTACAGGGGCTTTCCTACAATGAGCAGTTCTTC. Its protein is CSARVVQGLSYNEQFF.

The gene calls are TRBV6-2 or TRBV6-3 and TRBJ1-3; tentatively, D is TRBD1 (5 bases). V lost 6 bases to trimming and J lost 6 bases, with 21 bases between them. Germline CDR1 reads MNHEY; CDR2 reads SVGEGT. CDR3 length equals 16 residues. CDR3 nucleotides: TGTGCCAGCAGCCGGCCGGGACGACGGGGAGAAAACACCATATATTTT. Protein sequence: CASSRPGRRGENTIYF.

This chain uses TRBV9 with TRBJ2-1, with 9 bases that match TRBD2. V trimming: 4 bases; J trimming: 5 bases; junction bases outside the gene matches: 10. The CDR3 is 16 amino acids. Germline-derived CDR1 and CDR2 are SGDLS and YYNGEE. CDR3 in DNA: TGTGCCAGCAGCCCCCTACGGGCGGGAGGGCACAATGAGCAGTTCTTC. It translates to CASSPLRAGGHNEQFF.

CDR3 bases: TGCAGCGCCCGCTACCAAGAGACCCAGTACTTC. As protein: CSARYQETQYF. The V gene is TRBV29-1, the J gene TRBJ2-5; D is unresolved. This CDR3 is 11 amino acids long. Germline CDR1 SQVTM, CDR2 ANQGSEA. Trimming took 7 bases from V and 0 from J, leaving 6 bases between them.

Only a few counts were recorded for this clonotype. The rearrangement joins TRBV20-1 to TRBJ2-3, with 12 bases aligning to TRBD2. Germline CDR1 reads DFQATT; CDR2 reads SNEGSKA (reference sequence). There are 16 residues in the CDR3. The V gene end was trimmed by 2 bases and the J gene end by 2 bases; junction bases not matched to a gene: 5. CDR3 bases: TGCAGTGCTAGACCTAGCGGGAGGGCCATCACAGATACGCAGTATTTT. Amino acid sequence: CSARPSGRAITDTQYF.

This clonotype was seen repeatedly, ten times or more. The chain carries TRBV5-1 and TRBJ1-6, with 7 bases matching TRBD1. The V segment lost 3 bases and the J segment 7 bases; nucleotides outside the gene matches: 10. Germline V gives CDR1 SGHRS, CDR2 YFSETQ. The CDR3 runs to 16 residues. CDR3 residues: CASSSGQTSLNSPLHF. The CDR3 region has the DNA TGCGCCAGCAGCTCGGGACAGACCTCTCTGAATTCACCCCTCCACTTT. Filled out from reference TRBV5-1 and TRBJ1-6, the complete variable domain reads KAGVTQTPRYLIKTRGQQVTLSCSPISGHRSVSWYQQTPGQGLQFLFEYFSETQRNKGNFPGRFSGRQFSNSRSEMNVSTLELGDSALYLCASSSGQTSLNSPLHFGNGTRLTVT.

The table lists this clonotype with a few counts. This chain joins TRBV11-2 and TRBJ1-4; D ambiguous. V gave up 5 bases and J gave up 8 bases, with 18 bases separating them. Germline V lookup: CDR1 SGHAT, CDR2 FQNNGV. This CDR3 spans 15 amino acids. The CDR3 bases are TGTGCCAGCAGCCACATCGGATTGAATAACGAAAAACTGTTTTTT. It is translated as CASSHIGLNNEKLFF.

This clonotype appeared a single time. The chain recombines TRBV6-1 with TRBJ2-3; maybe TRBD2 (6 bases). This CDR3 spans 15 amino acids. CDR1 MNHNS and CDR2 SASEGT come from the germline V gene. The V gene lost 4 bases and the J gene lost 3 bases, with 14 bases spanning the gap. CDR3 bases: TGTGCCAGCAGTGGACTTTCCCGGGGGACAGATACGCAGTATTTT. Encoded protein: CASSGLSRGTDTQYF.

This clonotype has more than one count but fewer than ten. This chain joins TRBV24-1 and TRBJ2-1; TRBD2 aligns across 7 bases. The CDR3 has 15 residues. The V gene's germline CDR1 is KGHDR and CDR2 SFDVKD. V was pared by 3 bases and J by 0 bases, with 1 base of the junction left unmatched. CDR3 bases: TGTGCCACCAGTGATGGACTAGTCTCCTACAATGAGCAGTTCTTC. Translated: CATSDGLVSYNEQFF.

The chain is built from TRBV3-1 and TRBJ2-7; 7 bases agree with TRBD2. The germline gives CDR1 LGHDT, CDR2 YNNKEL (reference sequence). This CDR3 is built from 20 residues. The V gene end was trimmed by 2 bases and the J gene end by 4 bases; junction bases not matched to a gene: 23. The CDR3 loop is CASSQNFWGRAALGGYEQYF. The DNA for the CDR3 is TGTGCCAGCAGCCAAAATTTCTGGGGCAGGGCGGCTCTCGGGGGGTACGAGCAGTACTTC.

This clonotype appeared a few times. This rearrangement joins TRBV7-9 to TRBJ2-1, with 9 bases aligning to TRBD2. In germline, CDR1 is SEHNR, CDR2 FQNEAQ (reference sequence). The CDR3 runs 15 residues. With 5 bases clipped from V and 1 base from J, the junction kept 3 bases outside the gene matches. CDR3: CASSRSGRSYNEQFF. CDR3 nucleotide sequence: TGTGCCAGCAGCCGTAGCGGGAGATCCTACAATGAGCAGTTCTTC.

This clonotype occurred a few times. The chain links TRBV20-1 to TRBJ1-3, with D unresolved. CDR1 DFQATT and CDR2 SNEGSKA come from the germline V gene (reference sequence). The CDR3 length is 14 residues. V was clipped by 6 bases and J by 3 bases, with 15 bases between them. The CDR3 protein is CSARFQASGNTIYF. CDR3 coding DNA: TGCAGTGCCCGATTTCAAGCCAGTGGAAACACCATATATTTT.

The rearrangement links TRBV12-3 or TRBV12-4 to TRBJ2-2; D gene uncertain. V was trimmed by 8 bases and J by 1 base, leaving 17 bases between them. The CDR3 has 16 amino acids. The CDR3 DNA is TGTGCCAGCGCCCCAAATCGCCCCCTGAACACCGGGGAGCTGTTTTTT. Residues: CASAPNRPLNTGELFF.

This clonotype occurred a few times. Written as DNA, the CDR3 is TGCAGCGTCGGGCCAGACAGATACAATGAGCAGTTCTTC. The encoded protein is CSVGPDRYNEQFF. This chain joins TRBV29-1 and TRBJ2-1; a possible D gene is TRBD1 (5 bases). Germline V gives CDR1 SQVTM, CDR2 ANQGSEA. The CDR3 is 13 residues long. V dropped 6 bases and J dropped 4 bases, with 13 bases sitting between them.

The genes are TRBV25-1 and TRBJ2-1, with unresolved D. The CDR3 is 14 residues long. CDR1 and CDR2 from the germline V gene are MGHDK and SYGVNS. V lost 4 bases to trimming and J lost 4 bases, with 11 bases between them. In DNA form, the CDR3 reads TGTGCCAGCAGTGGGGCCGGACGTTACAATGAGCAGTTCTTC. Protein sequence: CASSGAGRYNEQFF.

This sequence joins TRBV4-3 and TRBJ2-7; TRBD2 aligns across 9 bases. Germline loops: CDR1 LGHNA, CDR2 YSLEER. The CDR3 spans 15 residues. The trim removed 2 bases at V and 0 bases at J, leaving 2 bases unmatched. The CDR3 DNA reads TGCGCCAGCAGCCAACTAGCGGGAAGCTCCTACGAGCAGTACTTC. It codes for CASSQLAGSSYEQYF.

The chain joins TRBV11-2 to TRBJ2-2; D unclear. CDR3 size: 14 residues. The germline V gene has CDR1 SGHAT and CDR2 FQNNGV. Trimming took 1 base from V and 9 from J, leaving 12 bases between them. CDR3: CASSLGVRTWELFF. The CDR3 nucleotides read TGTGCCAGCAGCTTAGGAGTTAGGACCTGGGAGCTGTTTTTT.

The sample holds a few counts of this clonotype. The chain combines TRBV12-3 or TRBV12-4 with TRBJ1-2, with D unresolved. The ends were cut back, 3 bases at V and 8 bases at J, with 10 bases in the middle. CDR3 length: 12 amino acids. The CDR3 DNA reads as TGTGCCAGCAGTTTTCCCGGGCACGGCTACACCTTC. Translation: CASSFPGHGYTF.

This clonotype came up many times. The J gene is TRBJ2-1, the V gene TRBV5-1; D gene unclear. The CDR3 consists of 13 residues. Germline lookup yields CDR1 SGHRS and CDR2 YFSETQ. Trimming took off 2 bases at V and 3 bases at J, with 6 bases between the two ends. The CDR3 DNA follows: TGCGCCAGCAGCTTTCGCGGCTACAATGAGCAGTTCTTC. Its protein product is CASSFRGYNEQFF. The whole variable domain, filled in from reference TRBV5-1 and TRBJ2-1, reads KAGVTQTPRYLIKTRGQQVTLSCSPISGHRSVSWYQQTPGQGLQFLFEYFSETQRNKGNFPGRFSGRQFSNSRSEMNVSTLELGDSALYLCASSFRGYNEQFFGPGTRLTVL.